This record concerns one TCR beta chain sequence. The antigen is unknown. Germline-derived CDR1 and CDR2 are KGHDR and SFDVKD. The trim removed 4 bases at V and 10 bases at J, leaving 3 bases unmatched. This CDR3 region has 15 residues. This sample is drawn from a study of T cell repertoires in cytomegalovirus infection. In the study overall: The public TCR beta signatures pointed to both CMV infection and matching HLA type.

Overall study results and limits: The study identified carriers of CMV plus the relevant HLA from cumulative public TCR beta family frequency. In two of eight donors, the top clonotype was HLA-C-restricted CMV-specific.

TCRdb re-called the reads through MiXCR, storing one row per CDR3 protein. Altogether roughly 760,000 distinct CDR3 sequences are present, 35% to 45% being singletons, with the ten largest covering 2.8%. This TCR was recovered from a human donor in good health (CMV status not recorded). Some clones in this sample may be carry-over from other donors' samples. V gene TRBV24-1 combines with J gene TRBJ2-1, with 16 bases matching TRBD2. Sequenced input: PBMCs. The CDR3 coding sequence is TGTGCCACCAGTGAACCGGGACTAGCGGGGGGGGAGCAGTTCTTC. Residues: CATSEPGLAGGEQFF.